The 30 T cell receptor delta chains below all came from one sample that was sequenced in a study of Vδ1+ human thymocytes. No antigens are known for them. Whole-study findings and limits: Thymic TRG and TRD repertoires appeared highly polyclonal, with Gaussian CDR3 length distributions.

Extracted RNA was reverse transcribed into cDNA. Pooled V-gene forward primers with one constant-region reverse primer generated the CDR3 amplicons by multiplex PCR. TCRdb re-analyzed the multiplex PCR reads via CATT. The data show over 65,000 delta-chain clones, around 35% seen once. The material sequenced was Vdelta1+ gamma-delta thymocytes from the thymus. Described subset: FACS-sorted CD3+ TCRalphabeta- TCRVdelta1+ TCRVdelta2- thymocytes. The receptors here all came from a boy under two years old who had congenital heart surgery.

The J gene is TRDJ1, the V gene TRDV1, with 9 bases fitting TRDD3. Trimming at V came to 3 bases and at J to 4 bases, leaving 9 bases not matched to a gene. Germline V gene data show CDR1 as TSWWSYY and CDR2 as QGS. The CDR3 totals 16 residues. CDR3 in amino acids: CALGENRGYADDKLIF. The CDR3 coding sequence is TGTGCTCTTGGGGAGAACAGGGGATACGCTGACGATAAACTCATCTTT.

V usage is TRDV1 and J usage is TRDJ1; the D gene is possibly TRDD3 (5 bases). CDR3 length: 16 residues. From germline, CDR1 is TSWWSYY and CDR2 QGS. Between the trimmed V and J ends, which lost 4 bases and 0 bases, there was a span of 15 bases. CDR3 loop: CALGGSEVGYTDKLIF. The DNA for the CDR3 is TGTGCTCTTGGGGGTAGCGAGGTGGGATACACCGATAAACTCATCTTT.

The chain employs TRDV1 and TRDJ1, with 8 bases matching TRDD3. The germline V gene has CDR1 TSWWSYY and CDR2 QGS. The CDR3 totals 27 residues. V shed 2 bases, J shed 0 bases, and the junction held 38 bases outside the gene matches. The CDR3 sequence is CALGECFPRTQSPCYWGSDAYTDKLIF. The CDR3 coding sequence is TGTGCTCTTGGGGAATGTTTCCCACGGACCCAATCACCATGTTACTGGGGGTCAGACGCGTACACCGATAAACTCATCTTT.

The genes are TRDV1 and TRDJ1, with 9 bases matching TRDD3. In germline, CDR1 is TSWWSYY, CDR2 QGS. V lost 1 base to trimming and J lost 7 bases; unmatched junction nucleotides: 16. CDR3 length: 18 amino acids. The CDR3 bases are TGTGCTCTTGGGGAACCAGCCCCTACCGGCTGGGGGATGGGTAAACTCATCTTT. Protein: CALGEPAPTGWGMGKLIF.

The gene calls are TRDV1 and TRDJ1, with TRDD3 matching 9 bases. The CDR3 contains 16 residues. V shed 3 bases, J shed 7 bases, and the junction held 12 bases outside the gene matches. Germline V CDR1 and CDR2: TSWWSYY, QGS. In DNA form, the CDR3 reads TGTGCTCTTGGGGAGTCCCGGGGATACGCTAAAATTAAACTCATCTTT. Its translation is CALGESRGYAKIKLIF.

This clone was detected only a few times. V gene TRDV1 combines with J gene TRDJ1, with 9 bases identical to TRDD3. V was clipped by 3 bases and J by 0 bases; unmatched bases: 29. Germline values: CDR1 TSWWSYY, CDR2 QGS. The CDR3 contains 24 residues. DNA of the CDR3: TGTGCTCTTGGGGATCCCTCTCGGCCTTCCCCAGCGTACTGGGGGAACTCCAACACCGATAAACTCATCTTT. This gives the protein CALGDPSRPSPAYWGNSNTDKLIF.

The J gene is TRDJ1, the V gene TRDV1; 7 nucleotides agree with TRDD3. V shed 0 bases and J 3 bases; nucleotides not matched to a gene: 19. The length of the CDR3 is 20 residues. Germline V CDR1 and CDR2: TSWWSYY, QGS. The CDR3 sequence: CALGELYSGGSIRGADKLIF. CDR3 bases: TGTGCTCTTGGGGAACTCTACTCAGGGGGATCTATTAGAGGAGCCGATAAACTCATCTTT.

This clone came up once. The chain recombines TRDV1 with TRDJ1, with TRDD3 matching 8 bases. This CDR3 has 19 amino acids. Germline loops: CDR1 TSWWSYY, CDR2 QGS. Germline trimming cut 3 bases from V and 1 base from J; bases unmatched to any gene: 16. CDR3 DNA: TGTGCTCTTGGGGAGACTACTACTGGGGGTTATACAGGCACCGATAAACTCATCTTT. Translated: CALGETTTGGYTGTDKLIF.

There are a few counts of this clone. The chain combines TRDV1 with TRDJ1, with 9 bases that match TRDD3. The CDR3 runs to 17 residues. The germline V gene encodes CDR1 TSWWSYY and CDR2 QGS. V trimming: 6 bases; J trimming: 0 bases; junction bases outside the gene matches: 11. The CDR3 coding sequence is TGTGCTCTTGGAGCATCGCGGGGATACGGGTACACCGATAAACTCATCTTT. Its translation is CALGASRGYGYTDKLIF.

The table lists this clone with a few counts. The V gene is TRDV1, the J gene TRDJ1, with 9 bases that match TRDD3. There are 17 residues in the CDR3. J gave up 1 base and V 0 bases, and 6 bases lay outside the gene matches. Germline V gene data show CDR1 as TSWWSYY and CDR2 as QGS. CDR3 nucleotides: TGTGCTCTTGGGGAACTTAAGTGGGGGATAGTCACCGATAAACTCATCTTT. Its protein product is CALGELKWGIVTDKLIF.

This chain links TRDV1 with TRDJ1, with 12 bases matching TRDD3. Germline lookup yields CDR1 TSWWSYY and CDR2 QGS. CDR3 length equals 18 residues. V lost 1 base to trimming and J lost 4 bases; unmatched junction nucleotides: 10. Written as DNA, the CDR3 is TGTGCTCTTGGGGAACGTCCTACTGGGGGATACAGCAACGATAAACTCATCTTT. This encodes CALGERPTGGYSNDKLIF.

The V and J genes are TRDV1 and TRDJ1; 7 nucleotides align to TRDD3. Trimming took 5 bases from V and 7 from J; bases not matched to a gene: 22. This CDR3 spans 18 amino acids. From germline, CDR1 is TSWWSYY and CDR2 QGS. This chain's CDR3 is CALGNGGFRPSGGSKLIF. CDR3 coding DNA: TGTGCTCTTGGGAACGGGGGCTTCCGTCCCTCTGGGGGGTCTAAACTCATCTTT.

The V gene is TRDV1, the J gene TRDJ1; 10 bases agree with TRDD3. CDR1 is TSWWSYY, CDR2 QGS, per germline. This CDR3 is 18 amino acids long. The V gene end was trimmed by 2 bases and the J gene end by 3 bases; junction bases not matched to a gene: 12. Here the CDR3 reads CALGEFSPYWGISDKLIF. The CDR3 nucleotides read TGTGCTCTTGGGGAATTTTCCCCGTACTGGGGGATCTCCGATAAACTCATCTTT.

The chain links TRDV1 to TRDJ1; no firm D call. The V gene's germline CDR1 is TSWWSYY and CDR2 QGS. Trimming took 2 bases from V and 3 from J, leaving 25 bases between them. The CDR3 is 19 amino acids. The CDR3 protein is CALGEGAPSKYIMSDKLIF. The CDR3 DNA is TGTGCTCTTGGGGAAGGGGCCCCCTCTAAGTACATAATGTCCGATAAACTCATCTTT.

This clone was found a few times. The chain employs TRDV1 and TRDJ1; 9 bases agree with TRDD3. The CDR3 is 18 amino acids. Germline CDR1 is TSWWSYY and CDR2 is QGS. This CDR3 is CALSELGSGGSYTDKLIF. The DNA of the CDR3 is TGTGCCCTTAGCGAACTTGGGTCTGGGGGATCCTACACCGATAAACTCATCTTT.

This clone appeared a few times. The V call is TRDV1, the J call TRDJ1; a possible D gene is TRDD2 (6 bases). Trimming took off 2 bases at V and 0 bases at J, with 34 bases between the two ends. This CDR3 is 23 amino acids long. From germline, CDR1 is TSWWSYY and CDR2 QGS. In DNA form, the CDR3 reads TGTGCTCTTGGGGAATGGAGGCCCTTCCCCTTCCCCTGTTGCGGGGTTGACACCGATAAACTCATCTTT. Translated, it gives CALGEWRPFPFPCCGVDTDKLIF.

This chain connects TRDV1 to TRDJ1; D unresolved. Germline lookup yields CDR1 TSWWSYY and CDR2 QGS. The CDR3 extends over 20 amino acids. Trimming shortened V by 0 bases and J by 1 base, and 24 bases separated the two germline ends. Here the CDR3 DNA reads TGTGCTCTTGGGGAACTAGGGGTACCGATCTCCCCCCCACGCACCGATAAACTCATCTTT. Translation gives CALGELGVPISPPRTDKLIF.

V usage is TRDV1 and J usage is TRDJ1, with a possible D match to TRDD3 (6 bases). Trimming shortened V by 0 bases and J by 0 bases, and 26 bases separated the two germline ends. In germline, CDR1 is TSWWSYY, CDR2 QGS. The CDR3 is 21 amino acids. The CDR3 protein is CALGELTTTRLGLPYTDKLIF. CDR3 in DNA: TGTGCTCTTGGGGAACTAACAACTACCCGACTGGGACTCCCGTACACCGATAAACTCATCTTT.

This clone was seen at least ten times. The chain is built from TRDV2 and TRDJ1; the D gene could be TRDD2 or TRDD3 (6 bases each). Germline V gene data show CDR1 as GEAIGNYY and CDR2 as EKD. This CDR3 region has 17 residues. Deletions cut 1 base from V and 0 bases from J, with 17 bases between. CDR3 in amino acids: CACDTVLGFLNTDKLIF. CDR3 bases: TGTGCCTGTGACACTGTACTGGGCTTCCTCAACACCGATAAACTCATCTTT.

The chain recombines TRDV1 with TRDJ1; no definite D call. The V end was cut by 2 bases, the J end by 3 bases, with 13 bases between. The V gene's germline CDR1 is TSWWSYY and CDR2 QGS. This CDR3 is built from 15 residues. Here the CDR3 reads CALGEGSIRADKLIF. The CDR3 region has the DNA TGTGCTCTTGGGGAAGGTTCTATTCGGGCCGATAAACTCATCTTT.

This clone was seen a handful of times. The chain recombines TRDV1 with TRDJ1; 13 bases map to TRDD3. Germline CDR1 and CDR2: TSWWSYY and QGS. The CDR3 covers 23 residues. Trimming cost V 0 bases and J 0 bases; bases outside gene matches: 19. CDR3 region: CALGELALPAHTTGGYDTDKLIF. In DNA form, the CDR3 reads TGTGCTCTTGGGGAACTGGCCCTACCCGCTCACACTACTGGGGGATACGACACCGATAAACTCATCTTT.

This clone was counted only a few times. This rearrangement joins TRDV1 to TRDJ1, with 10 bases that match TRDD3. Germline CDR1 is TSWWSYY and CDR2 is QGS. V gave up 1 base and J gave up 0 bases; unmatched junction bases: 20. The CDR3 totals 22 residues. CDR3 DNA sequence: TGTGCTCTTGGGGAACCCCAACCTATGACTGGGGGATCGGAAAGGTACACCGATAAACTCATCTTT. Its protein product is CALGEPQPMTGGSERYTDKLIF.

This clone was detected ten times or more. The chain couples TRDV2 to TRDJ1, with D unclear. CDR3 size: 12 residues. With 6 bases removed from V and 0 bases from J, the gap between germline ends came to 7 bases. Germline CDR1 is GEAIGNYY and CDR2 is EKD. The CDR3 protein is CACSKYTDKLIF. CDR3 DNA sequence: TGTGCCTGTTCAAAGTACACCGATAAACTCATCTTT.

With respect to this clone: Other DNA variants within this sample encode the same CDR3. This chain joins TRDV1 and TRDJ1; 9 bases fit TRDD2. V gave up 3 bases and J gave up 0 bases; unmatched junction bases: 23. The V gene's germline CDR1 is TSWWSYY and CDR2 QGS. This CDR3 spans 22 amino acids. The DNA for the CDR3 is TGTGCTCTTGGGGACGGTTTCCGGCCTTCCTACGAGGGGTACTTCCACACCGATAAACTCATCTTT. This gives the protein CALGDGFRPSYEGYFHTDKLIF.

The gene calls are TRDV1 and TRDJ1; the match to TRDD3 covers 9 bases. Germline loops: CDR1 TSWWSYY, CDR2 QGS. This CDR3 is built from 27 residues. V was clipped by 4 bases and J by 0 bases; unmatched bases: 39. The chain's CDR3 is CALGGYERGPTATQLWYWGTHTDKLIF. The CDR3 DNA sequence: TGTGCTCTTGGGGGGTACGAACGGGGACCTACGGCGACCCAACTTTGGTACTGGGGGACGCACACCGATAAACTCATCTTT.

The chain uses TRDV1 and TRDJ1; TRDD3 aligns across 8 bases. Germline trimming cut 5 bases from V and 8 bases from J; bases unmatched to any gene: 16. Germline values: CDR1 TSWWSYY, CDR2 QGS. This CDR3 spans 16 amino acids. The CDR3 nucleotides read TGTGCTCTTGGGATTCCCTTCGGGCCCTACTGGGGGAAACTCATCTTT. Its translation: CALGIPFGPYWGKLIF.

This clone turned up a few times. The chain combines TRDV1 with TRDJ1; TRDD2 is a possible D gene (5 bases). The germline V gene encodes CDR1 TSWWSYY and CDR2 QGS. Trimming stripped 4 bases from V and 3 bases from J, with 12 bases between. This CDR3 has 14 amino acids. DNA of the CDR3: TGTGCTCTTGGGGTTCCTTTCTTACCCGATAAACTCATCTTT. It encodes CALGVPFLPDKLIF.

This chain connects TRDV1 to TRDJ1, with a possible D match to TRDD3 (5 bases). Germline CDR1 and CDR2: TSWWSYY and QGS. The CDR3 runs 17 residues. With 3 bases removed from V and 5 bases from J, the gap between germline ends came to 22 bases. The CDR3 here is CALGDFYGHGWEDKLIF. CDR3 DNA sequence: TGTGCTCTTGGGGATTTTTACGGCCATGGCTGGGAGGATAAACTCATCTTT.

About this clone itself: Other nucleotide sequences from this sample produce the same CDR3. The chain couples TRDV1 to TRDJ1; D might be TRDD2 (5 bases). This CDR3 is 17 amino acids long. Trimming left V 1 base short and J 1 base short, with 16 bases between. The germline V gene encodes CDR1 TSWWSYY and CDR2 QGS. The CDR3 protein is CALGEPSSPPGTDKLIF. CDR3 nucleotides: TGTGCTCTTGGGGAACCCTCTTCCCCGCCGGGCACCGATAAACTCATCTTT.

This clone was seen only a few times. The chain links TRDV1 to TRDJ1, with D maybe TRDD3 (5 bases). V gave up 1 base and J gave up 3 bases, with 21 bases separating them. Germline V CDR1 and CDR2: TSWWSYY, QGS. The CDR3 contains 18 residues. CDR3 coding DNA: TGTGCTCTTGGGGAACGGGCTACCACAGTGCCATACGCCGATAAACTCATCTTT. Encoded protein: CALGERATTVPYADKLIF.